These 28 T cell receptor beta chains share one sample of origin, sequenced in a study of human T cells and chemical hapten exposure. This sample's time point: pre-sensitization, week 0. Sample treatment: therapeutic diphenylcyclopropenone sensitization with weekly scalp DPC. MiXCR was run by TCRdb on the RACE reads, yielding one entry per CDR3 protein. Of around 60,000 distinct CDR3 sequences listed, around 7% are singletons. Sequencing used whole blood, obtained in connection with sensitization to the hapten diphenylcyclopropenone (DPC). Receptors originate from a woman in her 30s with alopecia areata. Some clones in this sample may be carry-over from other donors' samples.

This clonotype was observed at least ten times. The chain couples TRBV7-9 to TRBJ2-1; D is tentatively TRBD1 or TRBD2 (5 bases each). Looked up from germline, CDR1 is SEHNR and CDR2 is FQNEAQ (reference sequence). This CDR3 contains 14 residues. The germline V and J ends were trimmed by 3 bases and 5 bases, with 11 bases remaining between them. The CDR3 region has the DNA TGTGCCAGCAGCTTGGGGACCCTGGACAATGAGCAGTTCTTC. Translation: CASSLGTLDNEQFF.

This clonotype showed up many times. V and J are TRBV6-1 and TRBJ1-5; weak D call: TRBD1 (5 bases). The CDR3 spans 15 residues. Germline-derived CDR1 and CDR2 are MNHNS and SASEGT. Trimming pared 4 bases from V and 2 bases from J, leaving 12 bases between. CDR3 nucleotides: TGTGCCAGCAGTGTGTCGTGGGGCGGCAATCAGCCCCAGCATTTT. Its protein product is CASSVSWGGNQPQHF.

This clonotype was detected ten times or more. The V and J genes are TRBV9 and TRBJ2-7; the match to TRBD1 covers 8 bases. The CDR3 sequence is 14 residues long. CDR1 and CDR2 (germline): SGDLS, YYNGEE. V shed 4 bases, J shed 0 bases, and the junction held 3 bases outside the gene matches. The CDR3 coding sequence is TGTGCCAGCAGCCCAACAGGGGGCTCCTACGAGCAGTACTTC. The encoded protein is CASSPTGGSYEQYF.

The rearrangement links TRBV20-1 to TRBJ1-4; 7 bases are a match to TRBD1. V lost 5 bases, J lost 4 bases, and 4 bases stayed unmatched. The CDR3 spans 13 residues. Germline V CDR1 and CDR2: DFQATT, SNEGSKA (reference sequence). CDR3 protein: CSAAGTDNEKLFF. In nucleotides, the CDR3 is TGCAGTGCTGCCGGGACAGATAATGAAAAACTGTTTTTT.

This clonotype was counted many times. This chain links TRBV5-1 with TRBJ1-1; 8 bases are shared with TRBD1. V was pared by 4 bases and J by 2 bases, with 7 bases of the junction left unmatched. This CDR3 is 15 amino acids long. Looked up from germline, CDR1 is SGHRS and CDR2 is YFSETQ. The CDR3 here is CASSGDRGYNTEAFF. CDR3 DNA sequence: TGCGCCAGCAGCGGAGACAGGGGCTACAACACTGAAGCTTTCTTT.

Details on this clonotype: With a much larger clone just one base away, this may be a read error. This chain joins TRBV29-1 and TRBJ1-6, with 7 bases matching TRBD1. Germline assignment: CDR1 SQVTM and CDR2 ANQGSEA. V lost 5 bases, J lost 4 bases, and 2 bases stayed unmatched. The CDR3 extends over 13 amino acids. The DNA of the CDR3 is TGCAGCGTTAGGGACAGTTATAATTCACCCCTCCACTTT. Its translation is CSVRDSYNSPLHF.

This clonotype has ten or more counts. J is TRBJ1-1 and V is TRBV6-5, with a weak D call TRBD1 (5 bases). Trimming stripped 6 bases from V and 2 bases from J, with 19 bases between. This CDR3 comprises 16 residues. The germline gives CDR1 MNHEY, CDR2 SVGAGI. In DNA, the CDR3 is TGTGCCAGCAGGAACGCGCAGGGACTCCTAAACACTGAAGCTTTCTTT. This encodes CASRNAQGLLNTEAFF.

This clonotype showed up many times. The rearrangement uses TRBV2 and TRBJ1-4, with D perhaps matching TRBD1 (6 bases). Per the germline V gene, CDR1 is SNHLY and CDR2 is FYNNEI. The CDR3 extends over 17 amino acids. With 0 bases removed from V and 3 bases from J, the gap between germline ends came to 14 bases. DNA for the CDR3: TGTGCCAGCAGTGAAGCGACGGCTTGGACAGCTAATGAAAAACTGTTTTTT. This gives the protein CASSEATAWTANEKLFF.

This clonotype was picked up many times. This rearrangement joins TRBV7-8 to TRBJ1-3; D is undetermined. Deletions cut 5 bases from V and 4 bases from J, with 24 bases between. The germline CDR1 and CDR2 sequences are SGHVS and FQNEAQ. The CDR3 spans 18 residues. The CDR3 loop is CASSRELRALRVGNTIYF. Written as DNA, the CDR3 is TGTGCCAGCAGCCGAGAACTCCGGGCCCTCAGAGTAGGAAACACCATATATTTT.

The rearrangement joins TRBV18 to TRBJ1-5; 8 nucleotides match TRBD1. V lost 3 bases, J lost 11 bases, and 6 bases stayed unmatched. The CDR3 sequence is 13 residues long. Germline V gives CDR1 KGHSH, CDR2 LQKENI. CDR3 coding DNA: TGTGCCAGCTCACCGGGACAGGTCAAGTCCCAGCATTTT. It yields the protein CASSPGQVKSQHF.

This clonotype was counted at least ten times. The chain combines TRBV12-3 or TRBV12-4 with TRBJ2-7, with 7 bases that match TRBD2. There are 13 residues in the CDR3. Losses at the gene ends were 6 bases for V and 1 base for J; bases not matched to a gene: 3. The CDR3 loop reads CASRTGGSYEQYF. The CDR3, as DNA: TGTGCCAGCAGAACGGGGGGTTCCTACGAGCAGTACTTC.

The chain has TRBV2 and TRBJ1-1; D is undetermined. This CDR3 has 11 residues. Germline CDR1 SNHLY, CDR2 FYNNEI. Trimming removed 4 bases at V and 5 bases at J, with 5 bases between. This chain's CDR3 is CASSVVTEAFF. The CDR3 DNA reads as TGTGCCAGCAGTGTGGTAACTGAAGCTTTCTTT.

There are many counts of this clonotype. The genes are TRBV29-1 and TRBJ2-3; no clear D gene. Trimming left V 4 bases short and J 1 base short, with 12 bases between. This CDR3 is 14 amino acids long. CDR1 and CDR2 (germline): SQVTM, ANQGSEA. CDR3 region: CSVAQDRGTDTQYF. DNA for the CDR3: TGCAGCGTTGCTCAGGATCGGGGCACAGATACGCAGTATTTT.

This clonotype was counted a few times. The rearrangement links TRBV12-3 or TRBV12-4 to TRBJ1-2, with a possible D match to TRBD1 (5 bases). This CDR3 is built from 13 residues. With 3 bases removed from V and 6 bases from J, the gap between germline ends came to 11 bases. The chain's CDR3 is CASSFLQAHGYTF. In nucleotides, the CDR3 is TGTGCCAGCAGTTTTCTACAGGCACATGGCTACACCTTC.

This clonotype was recorded many times. The chain uses TRBV6-5 and TRBJ2-3; TRBD2 matches at 12 bases. The CDR3 totals 16 residues. V lost 6 bases to trimming and J lost 0 bases; unmatched junction nucleotides: 4. CDR1 MNHEY and CDR2 SVGAGI come from the germline V gene. CDR3 in amino acids: CASSRTSGASTDTQYF. The DNA of the CDR3 is TGTGCCAGCAGCCGGACTAGCGGGGCTAGCACAGATACGCAGTATTTT.

There are many counts of this clonotype. This chain links TRBV12-3 or TRBV12-4 with TRBJ2-3; TRBD1 agrees at 8 bases. V gave up 3 bases and J gave up 2 bases; unmatched junction bases: 1. This CDR3 is 14 amino acids long. Here the CDR3 reads CASSFRGPTDTQYF. In DNA form, the CDR3 reads TGTGCCAGCAGTTTCAGGGGGCCCACAGATACGCAGTATTTT.

Remarks on this clonotype: This clone may be a read error of a much larger clone one base away. The chain is built from TRBV12-3 or TRBV12-4 and TRBJ2-1; D is possibly TRBD2 (6 bases). CDR3 length: 15 amino acids. V was cut by 3 bases and J by 9 bases, with 18 bases left in between. Here the CDR3 reads CASSFKFGGGGEQFF. The CDR3 DNA is TGTGCCAGCAGTTTCAAATTCGGGGGTGGGGGTGAGCAGTTCTTC.

This sequence joins TRBV5-1 and TRBJ2-7; D may be TRBD2 (5 bases). Germline values: CDR1 SGHRS, CDR2 YFSETQ. The V gene lost 3 bases and the J gene lost 3 bases, with 16 bases spanning the gap. The CDR3 runs 15 residues. The CDR3 protein is CASSYSGSPDYEQYF. Written as DNA, the CDR3 is TGCGCCAGCAGCTACTCTGGGAGCCCCGACTACGAGCAGTACTTC.

The table lists this clonotype with a few counts. The V call is TRBV19, the J call TRBJ1-5; D is perhaps TRBD1 (5 bases). CDR1 LNHDA and CDR2 SQIVND come from the germline V gene (reference sequence). V was cut by 3 bases and J by 0 bases, with 9 bases left in between. CDR3 length: 15 amino acids. The CDR3, as DNA: TGTGCCAGTAGTATGGGGGGGAATAGCAATCAGCCCCAGCATTTT. It is translated as CASSMGGNSNQPQHF.

This clonotype was seen ten or more times. The chain carries TRBV4-2 and TRBJ2-2; D is perhaps TRBD1 or TRBD2 (5 bases each). CDR3 size: 16 residues. Germline CDR1 and CDR2: LGHNA and YNFKEQ. Trimming removed 3 bases from V and 0 bases from J, with 11 bases in between. CDR3 in DNA: TGTGCCAGCAGCCAGGGGACGGTCGCGAACACCGGGGAGCTGTTTTTT. Translated, it gives CASSQGTVANTGELFF.

Ten or more counts support this clonotype. V gene TRBV3-1 combines with J gene TRBJ1-4; D unclear. The CDR3 extends over 15 amino acids. Trimming shortened V by 2 bases and J by 5 bases, and 12 bases separated the two germline ends. The germline V gene has CDR1 LGHDT and CDR2 YNNKEL (reference sequence). CDR3 protein: CASSQMTSLNEKLFF. CDR3 bases: TGTGCCAGCAGCCAAATGACTTCCTTAAATGAAAAACTGTTTTTT.

V usage is TRBV5-1 and J usage is TRBJ2-3, with a possible D match to TRBD1 (6 bases). The CDR3 loop spans 16 amino acids. The germline V gene has CDR1 SGHRS and CDR2 YFSETQ. V was trimmed by 2 bases and J by 8 bases, leaving 21 bases between them. The CDR3: CASSFFASPRGGTQYF. In DNA form, the CDR3 reads TGCGCCAGCAGCTTTTTCGCCTCCCCCAGGGGCGGTACGCAGTATTTT.

This clonotype was recorded at least ten times. V gene TRBV20-1 combines with J gene TRBJ2-7; D possibly corresponds to TRBD1 (6 bases). The CDR3 length is 15 residues. V lost 3 bases and J 0 bases, leaving 15 bases between the germline ends. Germline values: CDR1 DFQATT, CDR2 SNEGSKA (reference sequence). The CDR3, as DNA: TGCAGTGCTAGTGGGCAGGGGTGGTTCTCCTACGAGCAGTACTTC. It is translated as CSASGQGWFSYEQYF.

This clonotype was recorded at least ten times. The chain combines TRBV5-1 with TRBJ2-7, with TRBD1 matching over 7 bases. The CDR3 covers 17 residues. CDR1 SGHRS and CDR2 YFSETQ come from the germline V gene. With V trimmed by 4 bases and J by 5 bases, 18 bases remained unmatched. CDR3 residues: CASSRWTGTDVLDEQYF. DNA of the CDR3: TGCGCCAGCAGCCGATGGACCGGGACAGACGTTCTCGACGAGCAGTACTTC.

The chain combines TRBV11-2 with TRBJ1-1, with a tentative D call TRBD1 (6 bases). This CDR3 is built from 13 residues. The ends were cut back, 1 base at V and 8 bases at J, with 11 bases in the middle. Germline V gives CDR1 SGHAT, CDR2 FQNNGV. CDR3 protein: CASSLVQGGEAFF. The CDR3 nucleotides are TGTGCCAGCAGCTTAGTACAGGGCGGCGAAGCTTTCTTT.

This clonotype came up many times. This chain links TRBV3-1 with TRBJ2-2, with D possibly TRBD1 on 5 matching bases. The CDR3 consists of 15 residues. From germline, CDR1 is LGHDT and CDR2 YNNKEL (reference sequence). Trimming pared 1 base from V and 1 base from J, leaving 7 bases between. The CDR3 coding sequence is TGTGCCAGCAGCCAAGGACAGAAGAACACCGGGGAGCTGTTTTTT. This translates into CASSQGQKNTGELFF.

This clonotype was found many times. The CDR3 is CASSSQSDTQYF. CDR3 nucleotides: TGTGCCAGCAGTTCACAGTCAGATACGCAGTATTTT. This chain joins TRBV12-3 or TRBV12-4 and TRBJ2-3; no clear D gene. Deletions cut 4 bases from V and 4 bases from J, with 6 bases between. The CDR3 loop spans 12 amino acids.

There are many counts of this clonotype. The CDR3 reads CASSLEGIMETQYF. The CDR3, as DNA: TGCGCCAGCAGCTTGGAAGGGATAATGGAGACCCAGTACTTC. The rearrangement links TRBV5-1 to TRBJ2-5; D is undetermined. This CDR3 contains 14 residues. Germline V CDR1 and CDR2: SGHRS, YFSETQ. Deletions cut 0 bases from V and 5 bases from J, with 11 bases between.